This T cell receptor beta chain was documented in a study of technical replicates of blood from a handful of donors. Assay: immunoSEQ multiplex PCR; the TCRdb copy retains only in-frame clones and omits some. The sample contains approximately 70,000 clones, about 90% of which appear only once. The receptor comes from a human donor in good health. Material: T cells isolated from PBMCs.

CDR3: CASSDRDREIYEQYF. CDR3 bases: TGTGCCAGCAGTGACCGGGACAGGGAGATCTACGAGCAGTACTTC. The chain is built from TRBV25-1 and TRBJ2-7; 9 nucleotides align to TRBD1. J was trimmed by 3 bases and V by 3 bases; bases with no gene match: 6. CDR1 is MGHDK and CDR2 is SYGVNS in the germline V gene. The CDR3 is made up of 15 amino acids.